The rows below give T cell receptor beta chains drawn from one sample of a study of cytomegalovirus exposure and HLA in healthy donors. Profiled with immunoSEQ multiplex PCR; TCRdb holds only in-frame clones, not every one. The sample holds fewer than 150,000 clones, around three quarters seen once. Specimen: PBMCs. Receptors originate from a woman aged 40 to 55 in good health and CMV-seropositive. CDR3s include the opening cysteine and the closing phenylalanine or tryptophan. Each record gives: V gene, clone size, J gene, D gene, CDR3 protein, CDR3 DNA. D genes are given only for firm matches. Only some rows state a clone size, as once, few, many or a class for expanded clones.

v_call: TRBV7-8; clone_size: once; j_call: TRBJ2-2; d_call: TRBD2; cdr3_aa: CASSSGLGNTGELFF; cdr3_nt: TGTGCCAGCAGCTCGGGACTAGGTAACACCGGGGAGCTGTTTTTT
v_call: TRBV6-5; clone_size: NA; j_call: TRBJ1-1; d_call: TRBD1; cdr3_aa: CASSPDRGWSEAFF; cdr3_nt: TGTGCCAGCAGTCCTGACAGGGGGTGGAGTGAAGCTTTCTTT
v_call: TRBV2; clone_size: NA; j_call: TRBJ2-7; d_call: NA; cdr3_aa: CASRASYEQYF; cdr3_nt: TGTGCCAGCAGAGCTTCCTACGAGCAGTACTTC
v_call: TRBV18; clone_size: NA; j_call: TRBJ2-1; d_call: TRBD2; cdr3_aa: CASSPNWTSGRAYNEQFF; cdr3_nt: TGTGCCAGCTCACCAAACTGGACTAGCGGGAGGGCCTACAATGAGCAGTTCTTC
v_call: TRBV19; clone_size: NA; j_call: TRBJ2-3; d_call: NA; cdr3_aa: CASSIFGPGTQYF; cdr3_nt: TGTGCCAGTAGTATATTTGGGCCTGGTACGCAGTATTTT
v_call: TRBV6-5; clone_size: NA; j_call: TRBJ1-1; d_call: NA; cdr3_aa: CASAYGGTLNTEAFF; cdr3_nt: TGTGCCAGCGCATATGGGGGGACGCTGAACACTGAAGCTTTCTTT
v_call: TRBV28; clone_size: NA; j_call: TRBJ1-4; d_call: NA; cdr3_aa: CASSLDSSNEKLFF; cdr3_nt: TGTGCCAGCAGCCTCGACAGTTCTAATGAAAAACTGTTTTTT
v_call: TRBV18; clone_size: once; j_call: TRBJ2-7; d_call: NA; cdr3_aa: CASSLYKTADYEQYF; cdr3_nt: TGTGCCAGCTCACTCTATAAGACTGCGGACTACGAGCAGTACTTC
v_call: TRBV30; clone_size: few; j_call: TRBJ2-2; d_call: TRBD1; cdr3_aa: CASGQGGNTGELFF; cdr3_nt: TGTGCCTCCGGACAGGGGGGGAACACCGGGGAGCTGTTTTTT
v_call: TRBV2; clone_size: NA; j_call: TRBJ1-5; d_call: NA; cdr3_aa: CASSNVLGGGGQPQHF; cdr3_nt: TGTGCCAGCAGTAATGTCCTTGGCGGGGGCGGTCAGCCCCAGCATTTT
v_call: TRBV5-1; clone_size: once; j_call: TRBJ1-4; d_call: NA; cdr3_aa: CASSSRDRATNEKLFF; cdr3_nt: TGCGCCAGCAGCTCGAGAGACAGAGCAACTAATGAAAAACTGTTTTTT
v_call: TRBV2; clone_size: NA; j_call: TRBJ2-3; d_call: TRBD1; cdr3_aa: CASSEYSGDRGSTDTQYF; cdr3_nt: TGTGCCAGCAGTGAATATTCGGGGGACAGGGGCAGCACAGATACGCAGTATTTT
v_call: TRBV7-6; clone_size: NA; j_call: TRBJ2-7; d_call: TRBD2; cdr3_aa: CASSQREGEQYF; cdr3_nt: TGTGCCAGCAGCCAGCGGGAGGGCGAGCAGTACTTC
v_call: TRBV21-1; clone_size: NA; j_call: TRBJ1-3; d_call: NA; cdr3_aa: CASSQVGSGNTIYF; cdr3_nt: NA
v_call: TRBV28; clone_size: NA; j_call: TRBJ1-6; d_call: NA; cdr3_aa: CASSLNGKPLHF; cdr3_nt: TGTGCCAGCAGTCTAAACGGGAAACCCCTCCACTTT
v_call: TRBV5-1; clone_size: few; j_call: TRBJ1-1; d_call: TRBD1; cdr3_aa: CASSLQGAGTEAFF; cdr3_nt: TGCGCCAGCAGCTTACAGGGGGCGGGCACTGAAGCTTTCTTT
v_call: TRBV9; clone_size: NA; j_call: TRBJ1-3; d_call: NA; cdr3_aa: CASSVEQGNTIYF; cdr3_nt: TGTGCCAGCAGCGTAGAACAGGGAAACACCATATATTTT
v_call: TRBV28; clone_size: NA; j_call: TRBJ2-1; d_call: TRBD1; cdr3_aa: CASSLPGTGSEQFF; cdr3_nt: TGTGCCAGCAGTCTACCCGGGACAGGGAGTGAGCAGTTCTTC
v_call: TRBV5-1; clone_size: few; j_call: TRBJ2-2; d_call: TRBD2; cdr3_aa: CASSLGLATGELFF; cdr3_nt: TGCGCCAGCAGCCTGGGACTAGCGACCGGGGAGCTGTTTTTT
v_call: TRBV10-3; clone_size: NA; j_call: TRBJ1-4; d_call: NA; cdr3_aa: CAISESLSTNEKLFF; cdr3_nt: TGTGCCATCAGTGAGTCTCTGTCAACTAATGAAAAACTGTTTTTT
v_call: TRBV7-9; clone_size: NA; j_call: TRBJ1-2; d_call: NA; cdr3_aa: CASGTWAGDGYTF; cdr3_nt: TGTGCCAGCGGAACGTGGGCAGGGGATGGCTACACCTTC
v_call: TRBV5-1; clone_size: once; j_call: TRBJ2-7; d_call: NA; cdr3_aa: CASSLESGPYEQYF; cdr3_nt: TGCGCCAGCAGCTTGGAGAGCGGCCCCTACGAGCAGTACTTC
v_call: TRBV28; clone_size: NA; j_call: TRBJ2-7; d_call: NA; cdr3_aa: CASTKMREQYF; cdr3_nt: TGTGCCAGCACAAAGATGCGCGAGCAGTACTTC
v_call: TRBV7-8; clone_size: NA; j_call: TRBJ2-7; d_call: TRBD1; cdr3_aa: CASSPGGYEQYF; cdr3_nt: TGTGCCAGCAGCCCAGGGGGCTACGAGCAGTACTTC
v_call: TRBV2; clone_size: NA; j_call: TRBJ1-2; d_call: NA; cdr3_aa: CASSDFTGTNYGYTF; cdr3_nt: TGTGCCAGCAGTGATTTCACAGGCACTAACTATGGCTACACCTTC
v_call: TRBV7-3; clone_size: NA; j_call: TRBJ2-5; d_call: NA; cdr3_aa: CASNRLFHQETQYF; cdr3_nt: TGTGCCAGCAACCGACTCTTCCATCAAGAGACCCAGTACTTC
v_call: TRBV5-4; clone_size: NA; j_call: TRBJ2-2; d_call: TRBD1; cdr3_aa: CASSRTTGGKNTGELFF; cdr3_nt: TGTGCCAGCAGCCGAACGACAGGGGGGAAGAACACCGGGGAGCTGTTTTTT
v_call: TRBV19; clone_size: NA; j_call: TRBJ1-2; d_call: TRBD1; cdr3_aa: CASSILQGARGYTF; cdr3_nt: TGTGCCAGTAGTATCCTCCAGGGGGCAAGGGGCTACACCTTC
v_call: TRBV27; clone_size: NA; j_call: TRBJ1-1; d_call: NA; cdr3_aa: CASSLSGSMNTEAFF; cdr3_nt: TGTGCCAGCAGTTTATCGGGCAGCATGAACACTGAAGCTTTCTTT
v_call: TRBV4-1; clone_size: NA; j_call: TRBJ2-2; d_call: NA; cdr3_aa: CASSQGAKELFF; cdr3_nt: TGCGCCAGCAGCCAAGGGGCGAAGGAGCTGTTTTTT
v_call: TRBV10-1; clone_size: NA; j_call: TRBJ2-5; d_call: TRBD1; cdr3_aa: CAGSDRGEETQYF; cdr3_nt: TGCGCCGGCAGTGACAGGGGCGAGGAGACCCAGTACTTC
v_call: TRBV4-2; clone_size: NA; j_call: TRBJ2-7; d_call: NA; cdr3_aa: CASSQYAGISANTYEQYF; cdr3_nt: TGTGCCAGCAGCCAGTACGCGGGAATTAGCGCTAACACCTACGAGCAGTACTTC
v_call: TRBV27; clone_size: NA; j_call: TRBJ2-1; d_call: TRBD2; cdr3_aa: CASSLAGSYNEQFF; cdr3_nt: TGTGCCAGCAGTCTAGCGGGATCCTACAATGAGCAGTTCTTC
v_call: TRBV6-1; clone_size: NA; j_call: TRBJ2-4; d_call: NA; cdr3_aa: CASSEASKNIQYF; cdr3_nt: TGTGCCAGCAGTGAGGCCAGCAAAAACATTCAGTACTTC
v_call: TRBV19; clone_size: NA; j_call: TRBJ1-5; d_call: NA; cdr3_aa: CASSRGLGPISNQPQHF; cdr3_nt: TGTGCCAGTAGCAGGGGTCTGGGACCGATTAGCAATCAGCCCCAGCATTTT
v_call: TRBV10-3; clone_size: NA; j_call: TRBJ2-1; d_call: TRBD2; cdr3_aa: CAILSGRESYNEQFF; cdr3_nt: TGTGCCATCTTGAGCGGGAGAGAGTCCTACAATGAGCAGTTCTTC
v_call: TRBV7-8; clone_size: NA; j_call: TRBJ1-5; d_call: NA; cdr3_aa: CASSFVQGNQPQHF; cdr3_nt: TGTGCCAGCAGCTTCGTACAGGGAAATCAGCCCCAGCATTTT
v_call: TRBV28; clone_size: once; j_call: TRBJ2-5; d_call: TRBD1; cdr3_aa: CASRSQGLQETQYF; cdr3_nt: TGTGCCAGCAGGTCACAGGGGCTCCAAGAGACCCAGTACTTC
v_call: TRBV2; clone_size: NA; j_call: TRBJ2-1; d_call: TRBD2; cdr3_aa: CASRPSGYNEQFF; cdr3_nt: TGTGCCAGCAGGCCTAGCGGCTACAATGAGCAGTTCTTC
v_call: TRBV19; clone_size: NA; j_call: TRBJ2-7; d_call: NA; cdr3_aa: CASSIGQAGDEQYF; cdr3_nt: TGTGCCAGTAGTATAGGACAGGCAGGCGACGAGCAGTACTTC
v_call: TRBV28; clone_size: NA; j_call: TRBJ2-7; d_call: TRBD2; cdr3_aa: CASSPVGLAGFYEQYF; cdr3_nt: TGTGCCAGCAGTCCCGTGGGACTAGCGGGATTCTACGAGCAGTACTTC
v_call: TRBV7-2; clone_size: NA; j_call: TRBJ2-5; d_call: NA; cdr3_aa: CASSLVTGGWETQYF; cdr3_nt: TGTGCCAGCAGCTTAGTTACCGGGGGATGGGAGACCCAGTACTTC
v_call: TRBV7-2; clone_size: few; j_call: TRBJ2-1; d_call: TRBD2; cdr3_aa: CASSLEGLAGGRWFF; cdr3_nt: TGTGCCAGCAGCTTAGAAGGTCTAGCGGGAGGGAGGTGGTTCTTC
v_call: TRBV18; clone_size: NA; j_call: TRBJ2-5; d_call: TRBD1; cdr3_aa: CASSPNDRGFQETQYF; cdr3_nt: TGTGCCAGCTCACCGAACGACAGGGGTTTCCAAGAGACCCAGTACTTC
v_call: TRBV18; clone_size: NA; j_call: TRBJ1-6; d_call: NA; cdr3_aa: CASSQSTGANNSPLHF; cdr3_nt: TGTGCCAGCTCACAATCGACAGGCGCGAATAATTCACCCCTCCACTTT
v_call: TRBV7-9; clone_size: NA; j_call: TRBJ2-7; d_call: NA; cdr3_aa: CASSLASGSSYEQYF; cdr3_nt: TGTGCCAGCAGCTTAGCGTCGGGTAGCTCCTACGAGCAGTACTTC